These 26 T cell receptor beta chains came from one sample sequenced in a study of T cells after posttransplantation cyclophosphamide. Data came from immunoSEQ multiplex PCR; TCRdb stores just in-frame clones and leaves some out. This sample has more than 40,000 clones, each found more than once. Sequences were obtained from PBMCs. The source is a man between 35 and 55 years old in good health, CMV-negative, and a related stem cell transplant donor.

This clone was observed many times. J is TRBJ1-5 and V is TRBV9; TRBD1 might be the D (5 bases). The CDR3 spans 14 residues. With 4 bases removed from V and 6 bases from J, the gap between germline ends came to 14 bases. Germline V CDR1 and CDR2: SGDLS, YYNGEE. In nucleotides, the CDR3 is TGTGCCAGCAGCCCCGGGGGGAGCCGTCAGCCCCAGCATTTT. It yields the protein CASSPGGSRQPQHF.

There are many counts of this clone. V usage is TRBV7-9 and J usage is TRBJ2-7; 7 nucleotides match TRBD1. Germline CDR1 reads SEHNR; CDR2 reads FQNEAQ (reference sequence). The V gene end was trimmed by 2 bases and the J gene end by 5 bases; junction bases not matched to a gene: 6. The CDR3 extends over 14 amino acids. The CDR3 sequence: CASSLTDRVDEQYF. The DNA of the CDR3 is TGTGCCAGCAGCTTAACCGACAGGGTCGACGAGCAGTACTTC.

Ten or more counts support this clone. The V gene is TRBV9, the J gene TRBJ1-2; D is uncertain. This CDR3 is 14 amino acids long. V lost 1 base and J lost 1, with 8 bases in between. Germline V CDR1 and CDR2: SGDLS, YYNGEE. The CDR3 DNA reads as TGTGCCAGCAGCGTAAACGGGGTTAACTATGGCTACACCTTC. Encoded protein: CASSVNGVNYGYTF.

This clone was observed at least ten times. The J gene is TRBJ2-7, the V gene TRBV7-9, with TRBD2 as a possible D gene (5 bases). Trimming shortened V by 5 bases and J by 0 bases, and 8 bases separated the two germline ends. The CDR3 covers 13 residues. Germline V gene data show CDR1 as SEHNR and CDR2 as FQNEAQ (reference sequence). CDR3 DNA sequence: TGTGCCAGCAGCCTCAGCGGCTCCTACGAGCAGTACTTC. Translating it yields CASSLSGSYEQYF. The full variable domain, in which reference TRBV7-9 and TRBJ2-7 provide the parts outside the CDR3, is DTGVSQNPRHKITKRGQNVTFRCDPISEHNRLYWYRQTLGQGPEFLTYFQNEAQLEKSRLLSDRFSAERPKGSFSTLEIQRTEQGDSAMYLCASSLSGSYEQYFGPGTRLTVT.

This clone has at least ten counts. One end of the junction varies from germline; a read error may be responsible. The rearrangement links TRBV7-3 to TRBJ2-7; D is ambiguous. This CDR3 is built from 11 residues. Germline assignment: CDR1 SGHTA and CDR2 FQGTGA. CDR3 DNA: TGTGCCAGCAGACAGTCCTGCGAGCAGTACTTC. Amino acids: CASRQSCEQYF.

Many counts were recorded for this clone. CDR3 sequence: CASSLDPLAGKKDTQYF. CDR3 DNA: TGTGCCAGCAGCTTAGATCCATTGGCAGGGAAGAAAGATACGCAGTATTTT. The genes are TRBV11-1 and TRBJ2-3; maybe TRBD1 (5 bases). Germline CDR1 and CDR2: SGHAT and FQDESV (reference sequence). The CDR3 has 17 residues. Trimming shortened V by 1 base and J by 5 bases, and 19 bases separated the two germline ends. Based on the CDR3 plus reference TRBV11-1 and TRBJ2-3, the full variable domain is EAEVAQSPRYKITEKSQAVAFWCDPISGHATLYWYRQILGQGPELLVQFQDESVVDDSQLPKDRFSAERLKGVDSTLKIQPAELGDSAMYLCASSLDPLAGKKDTQYFGPGTRLTVL.

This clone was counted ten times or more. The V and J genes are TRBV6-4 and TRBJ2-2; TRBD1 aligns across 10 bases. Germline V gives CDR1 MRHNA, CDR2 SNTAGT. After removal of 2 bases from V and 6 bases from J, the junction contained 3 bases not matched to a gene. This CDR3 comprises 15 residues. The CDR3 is CASSDEDRGAGELFF. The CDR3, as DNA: TGTGCCAGCAGTGACGAGGACAGGGGGGCCGGGGAGCTGTTTTTT.

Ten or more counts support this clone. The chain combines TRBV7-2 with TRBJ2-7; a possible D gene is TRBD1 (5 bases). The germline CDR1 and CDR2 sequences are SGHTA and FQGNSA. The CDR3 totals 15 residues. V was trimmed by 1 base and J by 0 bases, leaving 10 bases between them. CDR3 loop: CASSLDRLPSYEQYF. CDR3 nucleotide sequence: TGTGCCAGCAGCTTAGACAGGCTACCCTCCTACGAGCAGTACTTC.

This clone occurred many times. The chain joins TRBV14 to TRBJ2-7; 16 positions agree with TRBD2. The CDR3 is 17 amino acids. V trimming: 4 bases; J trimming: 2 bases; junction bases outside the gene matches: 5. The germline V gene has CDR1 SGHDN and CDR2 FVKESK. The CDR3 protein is CASSPGLAGGPPYEQYF. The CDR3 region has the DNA TGTGCCAGCAGCCCGGGACTAGCGGGAGGGCCACCCTACGAGCAGTACTTC.

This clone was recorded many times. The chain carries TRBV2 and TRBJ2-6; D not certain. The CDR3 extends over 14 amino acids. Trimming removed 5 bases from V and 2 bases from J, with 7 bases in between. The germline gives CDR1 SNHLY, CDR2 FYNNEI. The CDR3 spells CASSLEAGANVLTF. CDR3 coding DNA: TGTGCCAGCAGTCTAGAGGCTGGGGCCAACGTCCTGACTTTC.

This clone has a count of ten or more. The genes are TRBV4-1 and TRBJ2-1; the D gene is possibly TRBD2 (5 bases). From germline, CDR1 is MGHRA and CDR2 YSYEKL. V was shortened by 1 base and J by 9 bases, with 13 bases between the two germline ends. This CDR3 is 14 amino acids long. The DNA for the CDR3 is TGCGCCAGCAGCCAAGCTGGAGGCCCGGTTGAGCAGTTCTTC. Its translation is CASSQAGGPVEQFF.

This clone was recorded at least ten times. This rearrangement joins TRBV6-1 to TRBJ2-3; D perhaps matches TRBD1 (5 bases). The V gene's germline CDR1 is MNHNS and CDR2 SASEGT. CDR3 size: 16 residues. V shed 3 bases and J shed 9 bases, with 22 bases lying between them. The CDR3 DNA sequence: TGTGCCAGCAGTGAGGTGAAGGGTCTCTTCACAGGAACGCAGTATTTT. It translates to CASSEVKGLFTGTQYF.

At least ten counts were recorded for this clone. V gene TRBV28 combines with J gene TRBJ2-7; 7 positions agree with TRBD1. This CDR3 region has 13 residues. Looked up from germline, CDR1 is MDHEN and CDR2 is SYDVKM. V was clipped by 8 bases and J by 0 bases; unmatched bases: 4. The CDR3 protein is CASHGTDSYEQYF. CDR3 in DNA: TGTGCCAGCCACGGGACAGACTCCTACGAGCAGTACTTC.

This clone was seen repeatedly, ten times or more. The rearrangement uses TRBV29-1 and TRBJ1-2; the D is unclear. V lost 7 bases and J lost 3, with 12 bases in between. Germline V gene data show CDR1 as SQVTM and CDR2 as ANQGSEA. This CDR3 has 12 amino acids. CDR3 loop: CSASSLDYGYTF. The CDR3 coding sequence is TGCAGCGCCTCTTCCCTTGACTATGGCTACACCTTC. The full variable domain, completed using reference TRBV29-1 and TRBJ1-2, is SAVISQKPSRDICQRGTSLTIQCQVDSQVTMMFWYRQQPGQSLTLIATANQGSEATYESGFVIDKFPISRPNLTFSTLTVSNMSPEDSSIYLCSASSLDYGYTFGSGTRLTVV.

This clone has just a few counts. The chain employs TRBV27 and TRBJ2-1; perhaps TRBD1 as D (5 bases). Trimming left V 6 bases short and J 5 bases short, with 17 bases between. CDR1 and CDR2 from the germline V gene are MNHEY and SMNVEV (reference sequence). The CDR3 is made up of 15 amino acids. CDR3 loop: CASSLGQGVHNEQFF. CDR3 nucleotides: TGTGCCAGCAGCCTCGGCCAGGGCGTCCACAATGAGCAGTTCTTC.

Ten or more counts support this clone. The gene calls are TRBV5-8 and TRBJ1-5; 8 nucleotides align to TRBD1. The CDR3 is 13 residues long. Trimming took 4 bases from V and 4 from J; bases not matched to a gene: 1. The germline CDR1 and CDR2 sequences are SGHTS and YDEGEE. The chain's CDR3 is CASSRDRNQPQHF. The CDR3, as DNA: TGTGCCAGCAGCCGGGACAGGAATCAGCCCCAGCATTTT. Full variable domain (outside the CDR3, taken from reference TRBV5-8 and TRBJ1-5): EAGVTQSPTHLIKTRGQQATLRCSPISGHTSVYWYQQALGLGLQFLLWYDEGEERNRGNFPPRFSGRQFPNYSSELNVNALELEDSALYLCASSRDRNQPQHFGDGTRLSIL.

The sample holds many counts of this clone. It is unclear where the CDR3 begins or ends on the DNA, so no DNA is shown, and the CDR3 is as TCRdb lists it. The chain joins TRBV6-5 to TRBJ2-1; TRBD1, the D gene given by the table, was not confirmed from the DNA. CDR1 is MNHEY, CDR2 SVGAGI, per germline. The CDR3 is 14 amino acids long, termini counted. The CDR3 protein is CASSYSWGPGSEFF.

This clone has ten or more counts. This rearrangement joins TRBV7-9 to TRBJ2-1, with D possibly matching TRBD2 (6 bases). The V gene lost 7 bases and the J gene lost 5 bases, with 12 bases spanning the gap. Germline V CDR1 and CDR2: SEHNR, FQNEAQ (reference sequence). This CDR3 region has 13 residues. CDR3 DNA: TGTGCCAGCACCCGCGGGGTCGACAATGAGCAGTTCTTC. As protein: CASTRGVDNEQFF.

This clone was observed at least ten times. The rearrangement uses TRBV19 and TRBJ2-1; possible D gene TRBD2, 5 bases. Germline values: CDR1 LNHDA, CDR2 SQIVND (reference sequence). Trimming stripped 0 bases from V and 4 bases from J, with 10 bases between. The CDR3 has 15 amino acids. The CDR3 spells CASSIDDSGYNEQFF. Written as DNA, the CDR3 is TGTGCCAGTAGTATAGACGACTCGGGGTACAATGAGCAGTTCTTC. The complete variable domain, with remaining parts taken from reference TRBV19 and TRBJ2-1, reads DGGITQSPKYLFRKEGQNVTLSCEQNLNHDAMYWYRQDPGQGLRLIYYSQIVNDFQKGDIAEGYSVSREKKESFPLTVTSAQKNPTAFYLCASSIDDSGYNEQFFGPGTRLTVL.

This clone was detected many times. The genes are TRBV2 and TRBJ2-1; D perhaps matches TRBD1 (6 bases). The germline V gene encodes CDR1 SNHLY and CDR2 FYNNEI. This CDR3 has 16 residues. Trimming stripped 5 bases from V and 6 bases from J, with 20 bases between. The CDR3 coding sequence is TGTGCCAGCAGTAACAGGCCGCCAGGGGCTGGCAATGAGCAGTTCTTC. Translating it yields CASSNRPPGAGNEQFF.

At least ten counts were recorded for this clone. CDR3 nucleotides: TGTGCCAGCACCACTTACGGGACTAGCGGGAGTTTGAACACCGGGGAGCTGTTTTTT. Translating it yields CASTTYGTSGSLNTGELFF. The rearrangement links TRBV7-8 to TRBJ2-2; 14 bases are a match to TRBD2. The CDR3 sequence is 19 residues long. The ends lost 7 bases at V and 1 base at J; junction bases unmatched: 11. Germline V gene lookup returns CDR1 SGHVS and CDR2 FQNEAQ.

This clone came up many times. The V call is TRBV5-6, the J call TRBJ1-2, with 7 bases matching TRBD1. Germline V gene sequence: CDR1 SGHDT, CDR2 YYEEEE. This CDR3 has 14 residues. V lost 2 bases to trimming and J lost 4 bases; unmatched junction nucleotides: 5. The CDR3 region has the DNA TGTGCCAGCAGCTTCCTGACAGGGACCTATGGCTACACCTTC. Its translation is CASSFLTGTYGYTF.

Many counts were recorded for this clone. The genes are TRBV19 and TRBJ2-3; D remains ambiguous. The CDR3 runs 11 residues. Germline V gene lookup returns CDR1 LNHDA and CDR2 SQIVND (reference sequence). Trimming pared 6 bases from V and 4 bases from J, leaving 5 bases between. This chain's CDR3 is CASRESDTQYF. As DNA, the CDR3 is TGTGCCAGTAGAGAGTCAGATACGCAGTATTTT.

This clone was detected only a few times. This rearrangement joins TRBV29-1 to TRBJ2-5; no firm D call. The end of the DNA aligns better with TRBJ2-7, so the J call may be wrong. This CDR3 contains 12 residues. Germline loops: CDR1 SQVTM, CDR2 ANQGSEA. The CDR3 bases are TGCAGCGTTGAAGAGAGAGACTACGAGCAGTACTTC. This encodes CSVEERDYEQYF.

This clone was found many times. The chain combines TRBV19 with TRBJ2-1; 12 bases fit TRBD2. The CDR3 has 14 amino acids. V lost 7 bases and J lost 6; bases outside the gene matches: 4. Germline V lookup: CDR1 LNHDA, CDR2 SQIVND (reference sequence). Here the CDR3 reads CASTLTSGSNEQFF. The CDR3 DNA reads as TGTGCCAGTACCCTGACTAGCGGGAGCAATGAGCAGTTCTTC.

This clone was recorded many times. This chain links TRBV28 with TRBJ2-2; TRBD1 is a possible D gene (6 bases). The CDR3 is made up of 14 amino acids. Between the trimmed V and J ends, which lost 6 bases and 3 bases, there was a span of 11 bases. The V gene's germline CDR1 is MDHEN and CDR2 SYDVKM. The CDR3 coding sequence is TGTGCCAGCAGCCCCAGGGGAGACACCGGGGAGCTGTTTTTT. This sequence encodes CASSPRGDTGELFF.